Following are 8 T cell receptor beta chains from one sample sequenced in a study of T cell changes during pregnancy in multiple sclerosis. Generated by immunoSEQ multiplex PCR, the TCRdb table keeps only in-frame clones and is missing some. The top ten clones hold approximately 0.92% of a sample with around 80,000 clones, 94% of them seen once. The source was peripheral blood, collected in the second trimester of pregnancy. These receptors all come from a female donor in good health, enrolled as a control in a pregnancy study.

This rearrangement joins TRBV28 to TRBJ2-6; no definite D call. The length of the CDR3 is 17 residues. Trimming removed 0 bases from V and 0 bases from J, with 9 bases in between. Germline V gene data show CDR1 as MDHEN and CDR2 as SYDVKM. In DNA form, the CDR3 reads TGTGCCAGCAGTTTATGGTCGGGTGACTCTGGGGCCAACGTCCTGACTTTC. This encodes CASSLWSGDSGANVLTF.

This rearrangement joins TRBV4-1 to TRBJ1-5; TRBD1 might be the D (5 bases). The V and J ends lost 5 bases and 5 bases respectively, with 16 bases between them. There are 15 residues in the CDR3. The germline V gene has CDR1 MGHRA and CDR2 YSYEKL. CDR3 sequence: CASSYRAGFDQPQHF. The CDR3 nucleotides read TGCGCCAGCAGCTATAGGGCAGGGTTTGATCAGCCCCAGCATTTT.

The chain employs TRBV27 and TRBJ2-7; TRBD1 matches at 8 bases. Germline CDR1 is MNHEY and CDR2 is SMNVEV (reference sequence). This CDR3 region has 13 residues. Unmatched junction bases numbered 3, after V lost 4 bases and J lost 4 bases. The CDR3: CASSSRTGYEQYF. The DNA for the CDR3 is TGTGCCAGCAGTTCCAGGACAGGGTACGAGCAGTACTTC.

The chain recombines TRBV25-1 with TRBJ1-4; no definite D call. Trimming shortened V by 2 bases and J by 6 bases, and 4 bases separated the two germline ends. From germline, CDR1 is MGHDK and CDR2 SYGVNS. The CDR3 spans 12 residues. CDR3 protein: CASSENYEKLFF. For the CDR3, the DNA is TGTGCCAGCAGTGAAAACTATGAAAAACTGTTTTTT.

This clone was counted once. The rearrangement links TRBV2 to TRBJ2-5; TRBD2 matches at 9 bases. With V trimmed by 2 bases and J by 5 bases, 3 bases remained unmatched. In germline, CDR1 is SNHLY, CDR2 FYNNEI. The CDR3 is 14 residues long. The CDR3 region is CASSERLAGETQYF. For the CDR3, the DNA is TGTGCCAGCAGTGAAAGGCTAGCGGGGGAGACCCAGTACTTC.

The V call is TRBV6-6, the J call TRBJ1-5, with 11 bases aligning to TRBD1. V lost 7 bases and J lost 7; bases outside the gene matches: 3. This CDR3 contains 13 residues. Germline CDR1 is MNHNY and CDR2 is SVGAGI (reference sequence). CDR3 sequence: CASNGQGAQPQHF. The CDR3 nucleotides read TGTGCCAGCAACGGACAGGGGGCACAGCCCCAGCATTTT.

The chain employs TRBV7-7 and TRBJ2-2; unclear D gene. The CDR3 totals 12 residues. CDR1 is SSHAT, CDR2 FNYEAQ, per germline (reference sequence). The ends were cut back, 2 bases at V and 7 bases at J, with 5 bases in the middle. The CDR3: CASSLSGGELFF. In DNA form, the CDR3 reads TGTGCCAGCAGCTTATCGGGCGGGGAGCTGTTTTTT.

V is TRBV5-1 and J is TRBJ1-5; 9 bases are shared with TRBD1. Looked up from germline, CDR1 is SGHRS and CDR2 is YFSETQ. The junction had 4 bases not matched to a gene; V was cut back by 0 bases and J by 3 bases. The length of the CDR3 is 16 residues. The CDR3 bases are TGCGCCAGCAGCTTGGACGGGACAGGGTACAATCAGCCCCAGCATTTT. Translating it yields CASSLDGTGYNQPQHF.